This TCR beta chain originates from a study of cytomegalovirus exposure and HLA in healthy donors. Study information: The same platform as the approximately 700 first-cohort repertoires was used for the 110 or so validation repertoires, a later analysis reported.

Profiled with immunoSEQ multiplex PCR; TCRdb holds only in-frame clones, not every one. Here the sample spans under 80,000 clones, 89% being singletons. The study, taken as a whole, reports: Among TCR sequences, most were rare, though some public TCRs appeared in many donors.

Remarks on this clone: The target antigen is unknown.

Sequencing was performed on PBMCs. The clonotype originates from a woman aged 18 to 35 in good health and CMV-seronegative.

The CDR3 loop reads CASSLVWDLYTGELFF. The CDR3 nucleotides are TGTGCCAGCAGTTTAGTCTGGGACTTATACACCGGGGAGCTGTTTTTT. V usage is TRBV27 and J usage is TRBJ2-2; D is possibly TRBD2 (6 bases). With 2 bases removed from V and 3 bases from J, the gap between germline ends came to 13 bases. The germline V gene has CDR1 MNHEY and CDR2 SMNVEV (reference sequence). The CDR3 consists of 16 residues.